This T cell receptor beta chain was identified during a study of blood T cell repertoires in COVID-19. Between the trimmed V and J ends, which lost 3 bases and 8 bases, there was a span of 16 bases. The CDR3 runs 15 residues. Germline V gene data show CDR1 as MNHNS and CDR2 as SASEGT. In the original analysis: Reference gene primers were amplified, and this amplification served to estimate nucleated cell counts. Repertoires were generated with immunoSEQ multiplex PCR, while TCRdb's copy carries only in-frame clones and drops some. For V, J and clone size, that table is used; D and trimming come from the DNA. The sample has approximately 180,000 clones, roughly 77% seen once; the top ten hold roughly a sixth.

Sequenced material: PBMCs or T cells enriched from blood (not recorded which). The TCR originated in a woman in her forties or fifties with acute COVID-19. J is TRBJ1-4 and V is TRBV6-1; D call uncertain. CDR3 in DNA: TGTGCCAGCAGTGATCGCGGGTCGCTTTGGGAAAAACTGTTTTTT. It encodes CASSDRGSLWEKLFF.